This T cell receptor (beta chain) was recorded in a study of shared clonotypes between healthy human individuals. TCRdb keeps only in-frame clones here, not all; method: immunoSEQ multiplex PCR. The data show approximately 1.5 million clones, around 98% seen once. J gave up 4 bases and V 5 bases, and 11 bases lay outside the gene matches. The CDR3 totals 16 residues. The germline gives CDR1 SEHNR, CDR2 FQNEAQ (reference sequence). The sequence derives from a young man in good health. Source material: naive CD4+ T cells sorted from blood. As to subset: CD45RA+ positively selected. V is TRBV7-9 and J is TRBJ2-7; 10 bases map to TRBD1. The CDR3 region is CASSPRGQGTLYEQYF. In DNA, the CDR3 is TGTGCCAGCAGCCCCCGGGGACAGGGGACTTTGTACGAGCAGTACTTC.